The clone carrying this TCR beta chain was counted a single time. Its antigen remains unidentified. The record originates from a study of cytomegalovirus exposure and HLA in healthy donors. Study as a whole: A prior analysis found about 110 million unique TCR beta sequences from approximately 190 million T cells.

Researchers ran the PCR with 60 Vbeta and 13 Jbeta primers. Using immunoSEQ multiplex PCR, the repertoire was profiled, and TCRdb retains in-frame clones only, with some absent. Of some 130,000 clones detected, around 80% appear once; the ten largest clones hold about 4.5%. The germline gives CDR1 LGHNA, CDR2 YNFKEQ. The CDR3 runs 18 residues. V lost 1 base and J 0 bases, leaving 19 bases between the germline ends. Study findings and constraints: Among the sequence variants, a highly shared cluster was likely an artifact of sequencing. In a later analysis, CMV-associated beta chains were mostly HLA-associated, it appeared.

Sequenced sample: PBMCs. The V call is TRBV4-2, the J call TRBJ2-7, with D tentatively TRBD2 (7 bases). This TCR was recovered from a man aged 25-45 years in good health. In nucleotides, the CDR3 is TGTGCCAGCAGCCAAGGCCCACCGGGGGGCGGGAGCTCCTACGAGCAGTACTTC. As protein: CASSQGPPGGGSSYEQYF.